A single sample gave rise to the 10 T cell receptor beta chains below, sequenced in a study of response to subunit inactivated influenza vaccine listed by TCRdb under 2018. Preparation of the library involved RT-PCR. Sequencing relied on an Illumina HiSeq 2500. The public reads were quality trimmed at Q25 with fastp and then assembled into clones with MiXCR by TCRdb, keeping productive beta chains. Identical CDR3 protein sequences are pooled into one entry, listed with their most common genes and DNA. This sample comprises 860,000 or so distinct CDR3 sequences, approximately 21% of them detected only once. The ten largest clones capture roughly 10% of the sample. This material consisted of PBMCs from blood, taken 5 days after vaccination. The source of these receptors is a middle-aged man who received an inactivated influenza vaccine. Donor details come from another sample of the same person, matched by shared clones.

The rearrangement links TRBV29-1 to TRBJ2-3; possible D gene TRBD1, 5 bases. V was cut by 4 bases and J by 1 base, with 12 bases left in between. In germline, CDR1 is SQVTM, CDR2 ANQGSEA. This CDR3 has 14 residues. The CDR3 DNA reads TGCAGCGTTGTTCAGGGCCGCCGCACAGATACGCAGTATTTT. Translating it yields CSVVQGRRTDTQYF.

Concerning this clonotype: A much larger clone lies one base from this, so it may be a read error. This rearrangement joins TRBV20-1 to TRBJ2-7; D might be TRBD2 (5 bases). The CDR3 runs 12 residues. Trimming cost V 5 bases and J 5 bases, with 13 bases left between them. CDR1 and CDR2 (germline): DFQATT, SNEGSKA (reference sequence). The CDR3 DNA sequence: TGCAGTGCTCCCGGGGTCTCGAACGAGCAGTACTTC. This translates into CSAPGVSNEQYF.

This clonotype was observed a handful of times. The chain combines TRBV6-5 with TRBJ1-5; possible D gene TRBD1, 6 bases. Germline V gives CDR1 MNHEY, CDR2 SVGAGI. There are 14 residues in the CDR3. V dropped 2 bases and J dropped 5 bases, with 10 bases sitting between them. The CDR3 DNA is TGTGCCAGCAGTTACAGCAGGGGCGATCAGCCCCAGCATTTT. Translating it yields CASSYSRGDQPQHF.

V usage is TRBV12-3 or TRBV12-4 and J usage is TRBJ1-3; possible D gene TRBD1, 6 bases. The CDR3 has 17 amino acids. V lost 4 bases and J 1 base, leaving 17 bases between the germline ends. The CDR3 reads CASSSQGDKRSGNTIYF. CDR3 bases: TGTGCCAGCAGTTCCCAAGGGGACAAGAGATCTGGAAACACCATATATTTT.

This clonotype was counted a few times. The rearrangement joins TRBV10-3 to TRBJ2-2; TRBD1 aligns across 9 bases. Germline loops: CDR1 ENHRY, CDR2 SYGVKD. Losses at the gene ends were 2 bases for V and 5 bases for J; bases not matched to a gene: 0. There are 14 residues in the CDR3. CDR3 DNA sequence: TGTGCCATCAGTGAGGACAGGGGGACCGGGGAGCTGTTTTTT. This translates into CAISEDRGTGELFF.

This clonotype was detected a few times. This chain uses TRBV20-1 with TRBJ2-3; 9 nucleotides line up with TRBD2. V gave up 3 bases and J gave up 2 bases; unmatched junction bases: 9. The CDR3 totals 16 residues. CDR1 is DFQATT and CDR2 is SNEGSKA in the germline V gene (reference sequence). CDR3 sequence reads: CSARDYKRGDTDTQYF. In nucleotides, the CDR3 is TGCAGTGCTAGGGATTATAAGCGGGGGGACACAGATACGCAGTATTTT.

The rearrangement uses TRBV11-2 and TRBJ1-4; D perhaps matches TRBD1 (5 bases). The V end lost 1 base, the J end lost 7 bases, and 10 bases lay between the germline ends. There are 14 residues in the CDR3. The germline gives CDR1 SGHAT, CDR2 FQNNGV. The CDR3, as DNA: TGTGCCAGCAGCTTAGGCAGGGAAGGTGAAAAACTGTTTTTT. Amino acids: CASSLGREGEKLFF.

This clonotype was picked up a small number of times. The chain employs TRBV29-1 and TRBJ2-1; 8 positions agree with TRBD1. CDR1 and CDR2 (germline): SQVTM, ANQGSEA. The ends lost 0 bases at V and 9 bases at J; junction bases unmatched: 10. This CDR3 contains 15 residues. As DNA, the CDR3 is TGCAGCGTTGAAGATCGATCCCGGACAGGGTTTGAGCAGTTCTTC. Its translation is CSVEDRSRTGFEQFF.

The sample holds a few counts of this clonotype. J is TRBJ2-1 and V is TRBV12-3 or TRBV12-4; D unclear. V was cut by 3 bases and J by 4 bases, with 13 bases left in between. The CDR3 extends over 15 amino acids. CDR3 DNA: TGTGCCAGCAGTTTGGAAGGCATTCTTTACAATGAGCAGTTCTTC. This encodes CASSLEGILYNEQFF.

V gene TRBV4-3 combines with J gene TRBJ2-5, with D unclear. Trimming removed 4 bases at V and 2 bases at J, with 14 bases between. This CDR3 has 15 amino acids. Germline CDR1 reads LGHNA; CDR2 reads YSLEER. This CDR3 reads CASSPFLGGQETQYF. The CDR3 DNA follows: TGCGCCAGCAGCCCGTTTCTGGGCGGACAAGAGACCCAGTACTTC.